This T cell receptor beta chain was recovered during a study of blood T cell repertoires in COVID-19. Study-wide background: Samples taken during acute and convalescent COVID-19 were collected in the United States, Italy and Spain. Sources were T cells, B-cell-depleted T cells, or PBMCs; the material itself was cDNA or gDNA.

In the authors' workflow: Researchers report that nucleated cell counts were estimated from reference gene primer amplification. The table came from immunoSEQ multiplex PCR; TCRdb's copy has only in-frame clones and leaves some out. V and J calls and clone size follow that table, whereas D and trimming were derived from the DNA. The sample has approximately 98,000 clones; approximately 82% are singletons. The CDR3 spans 20 residues. Germline V gives CDR1 MNHEY, CDR2 SMNVEV (reference sequence). The V gene end was trimmed by 6 bases and the J gene end by 0 bases; junction bases not matched to a gene: 16.

The sequencing sample was made of peripheral blood. The receptor comes from a woman between 65 and 79 years old with acute or convalescent COVID-19. The chain joins TRBV27 to TRBJ2-1, with 11 bases fitting TRBD2. The CDR3 reads CASSQDGTSGFWSSYNEQFF. CDR3 DNA sequence: TGTGCCAGCAGCCAAGACGGGACTAGCGGATTCTGGAGCTCCTACAATGAGCAGTTCTTC.